This is a list of T cell receptor beta chains from one sample in a study of regulatory T cells in long-lasting Graves disease. From the multiplex PCR reads, TCRdb called clonotypes with MiXCR, one entry per CDR3 protein. This table holds 400,000 to 500,000 distinct CDR3 sequences, under 15% found once. The same data also contributed to another study, on T cells in Graves' hyperthyroidism and ophthalmopathy.

Sample: peripheral blood mononuclear cells (PBMCs), taken at new diagnosis, from a patient treated with antithyroid drugs. The receptors come from a woman aged 25-40 years with Graves disease. Both conserved end residues are part of each CDR3. Fields, in order: D gene, clone size, V gene, J gene, CDR3 protein, CDR3 DNA. A D gene is named only where the DNA matches it firmly. Clone size appears in some rows only: once, few, many, or a class for an expanded clone.

TRBD2	many	TRBV10-3	TRBJ2-7	CAISPGLAGGSYKQYF	TGTGCCATCAGTCCCGGACTAGCGGGAGGTTCCTACAAGCAGTACTTC
TRBD1	many	TRBV12-3/TRBV12-4	TRBJ1-1	CASSLVKRTGGGLAFF	TGTGCCAGCAGTTTGGTGAAGAGGACAGGGGGCGGGTTGGCTTTCTTT
TRBD1	many	TRBV29-1	TRBJ2-5	CSVRDRGRETQYF	TGCAGCGTCCGGGACAGGGGGCGGGAGACCCAGTACTTC
NA	many	TRBV20-1	TRBJ2-5	CSARIRHSEHQETQYF	TGCAGTGCTAGGATTCGGCACAGCGAACATCAAGAGACCCAGTACTTC
NA	NA	TRBV3-1	TRBJ1-5	CASSQGPGRREPQHF	TGTGCCAGCAGCCAAGGGCCGGGCCGCAGGGAGCCCCAGCATTTT
NA	few	TRBV5-1	TRBJ2-3	CASSLAGTPGTDTQYF	TGCGCCAGCAGCTTGGCCGGAACCCCCGGGACAGATACGCAGTATTTT
NA	few	TRBV18	TRBJ2-7	CASSPDRDVYEQYF	TGTGCCAGCTCACCGGACCGAGACGTCTACGAGCAGTACTTC
TRBD2	many	TRBV11-2	TRBJ2-1	CASSREGLINEQFF	TGTGCCAGCAGCCGAGAGGGACTAATCAATGAGCAGTTCTTC
NA	NA	TRBV24-1	TRBJ2-2	CATSDVPTGELFF	TGTGCCACCAGTGATGTCCCCACCGGGGAGCTGTTTTTT
NA	many	TRBV7-3	TRBJ2-1	CASSLDTYNEQFF	TGTGCCAGCAGCTTGGACACTTACAATGAGCAGTTCTTC
TRBD2	NA	TRBV6-5	TRBJ2-2	CASSYALAGQGELFF	TGTGCCAGCAGTTACGCGCTAGCGGGACAGGGGGAGCTGTTTTTT
NA	few	TRBV20-1	TRBJ1-1	CSASDGQTTEAFF	TGCAGTGCTAGTGACGGACAGACGACTGAAGCTTTCTTT
TRBD1	few	TRBV20-1	TRBJ1-5	CSARGGGKQPQHF	TGCAGTGCTAGAGGAGGGGGCAAACAGCCCCAGCATTTT
NA	many	TRBV5-1	TRBJ2-1	CASSPIEGGTSNEQFF	TGCGCCAGCAGCCCTATAGAAGGGGGAACGTCCAATGAGCAGTTCTTC
TRBD2	many	TRBV11-2	TRBJ2-3	CASKIPGRSGREYADTQYF	TGTGCCAGCAAAATCCCTGGGAGGAGCGGGAGGGAGTATGCAGATACGCAGTATTTT
TRBD1	NA	TRBV7-9	TRBJ1-5	CASSRGQGGYQPQHF	TGTGCCAGCAGCAGAGGACAGGGAGGTTACCAGCCCCAGCATTTT
TRBD2	many	TRBV3-1	TRBJ2-1	CASSRGAGNNEQFF	TGTGCCAGCAGCCGGGGAGCGGGAAACAATGAGCAGTTCTTC
NA	many	TRBV11-2	TRBJ2-1	CASSLARNHLYNEQFF	TGTGCCAGCAGCTTAGCTCGTAACCATTTGTACAATGAGCAGTTCTTC
NA	many	TRBV20-1	TRBJ1-4	CSAEPMAENEKLFF	TGCAGTGCTGAGCCCATGGCAGAGAATGAAAAACTGTTTTTT
NA	few	TRBV7-9	TRBJ1-5	CASSSDGQPNQPQHF	TGTGCCAGCAGCTCGGACGGACAGCCCAATCAGCCCCAGCATTTT
TRBD2	many	TRBV11-2	TRBJ2-3	CASSFIAGALGDTQYF	TGTGCCAGCAGCTTTATAGCGGGAGCCCTTGGAGATACGCAGTATTTT
NA	few	TRBV29-1	TRBJ1-2	CSVEDPSRIGGYTF	TGCAGCGTTGAAGATCCATCTCGTATTGGTGGCTACACCTTC
NA	few	TRBV27	TRBJ1-5	CASSLRGGRGNQPQHF	TGTGCCAGCAGTTTAAGGGGGGGGAGGGGCAATCAGCCCCAGCATTTT
TRBD2	NA	TRBV29-1	TRBJ2-1	CSVRGTSGRLNEQFF	TGCAGCGTTCGTGGGACTAGCGGGAGATTGAATGAGCAGTTCTTC
NA	many	TRBV20-1	TRBJ2-3	CSAAADTQYF	TGCAGTGCTGCAGCAGATACGCAGTATTTT
NA	many	TRBV12-3/TRBV12-4	TRBJ1-5	CASSLVGNQPQHF	TGTGCCAGCAGTTTAGTAGGGAATCAGCCCCAGCATTTT
NA	NA	TRBV12-3/TRBV12-4	TRBJ2-7	CASKRDGEYEQYF	TGTGCCAGCAAGAGGGACGGCGAGTACGAGCAGTACTTC
NA	many	TRBV28	TRBJ2-1	CASSLGGYNPSNEQFF	TGTGCCAGCAGTTTGGGGGGATATAACCCTTCCAATGAGCAGTTCTTC
NA	many	TRBV5-1	TRBJ2-2	CASSSPRTRAGELFF	TGTGCCAGCAGCTCCCCCCGGACGCGAGCCGGGGAGCTGTTTTTT
NA	many	TRBV5-1	TRBJ1-4	CASSLTTGGGEKLFF	TGCGCCAGCAGCCTAACAACGGGGGGCGGTGAAAAACTGTTTTTT
TRBD2	many	TRBV10-3	TRBJ2-7	CAISDGLAGGSYEQYF	TGTGCCATCAGTGACGGACTAGCGGGAGGATCCTACGAGCAGTACTTC
TRBD1	many	TRBV10-2	TRBJ1-1	CATSGRPGGLWGQGASNTEAFF	TGCGCCACCTCGGGACGCCCCGGCGGATTGTGGGGACAGGGGGCGTCCAACACTGAAGCTTTCTTT
NA	many	TRBV6-1	TRBJ1-1	CASSTTDDTEAFF	TGTGCCAGCAGTACGACGGACGACACTGAAGCTTTCTTT
NA	many	TRBV5-1	TRBJ2-1	CASSPLRISYNEQFF	TGCGCCAGCAGCCCCCTGCGGATCTCCTACAATGAGCAGTTCTTC
NA	many	TRBV12-5	TRBJ1-1	CASGLVTARPRNTEAFF	TGTGCTAGTGGTTTGGTAACAGCGCGGCCCAGGAACACTGAAGCTTTCTTT
NA	many	TRBV27	TRBJ2-3	CASSSGAADTQYF	TGTGCCAGCAGTAGCGGAGCAGCAGATACGCAGTATTTT
TRBD1	NA	TRBV4-2	TRBJ1-6	CASSPSQGQGNSPLHF	TGTGCCAGCAGCCCCTCCCAGGGACAGGGCAATTCACCCCTCCACTTT
NA	NA	TRBV5-1	TRBJ2-2	CASSLAVRPGELFF	TGCGCCAGCAGCTTGGCCGTGAGGCCCGGGGAGCTGTTTTTT
NA	few	TRBV6-2/TRBV6-3	TRBJ2-1	CASRNGGANEQFF	TGTGCCAGCAGGAACGGAGGAGCGAATGAGCAGTTCTTC
NA	many	TRBV28	TRBJ1-5	CASRKRAGWQPQHF	TGTGCCAGCAGAAAGAGGGCAGGCTGGCAGCCCCAGCATTTT
NA	many	TRBV30	TRBJ1-4	CAWLAEGNNEKLFF	TGTGCCTGGCTAGCTGAGGGGAATAATGAAAAACTGTTTTTT
TRBD2	many	TRBV20-1	TRBJ2-7	CSARDEAGGSYEQYF	TGCAGTGCTAGAGATGAAGCGGGAGGTTCCTACGAGCAGTACTTC
NA	many	TRBV2	TRBJ1-1	CASSNQAATEAFF	TGTGCCAGCAGCAACCAAGCGGCCACTGAAGCTTTCTTT
NA	NA	TRBV11-3	TRBJ2-2	CASSFGVTGELFF	TGTGCCAGCAGCTTTGGGGTCACCGGGGAGCTGTTTTTT
NA	NA	TRBV6-5	TRBJ1-5	CASSSEGISNQPQHF	TGTGCCAGCAGTTCGGAGGGGATTAGCAATCAGCCCCAGCATTTT
NA	NA	TRBV18	TRBJ1-1	CASSPVIRGGNTEAFF	TGTGCCAGCTCACCAGTTATACGAGGGGGGAACACTGAAGCTTTCTTT
NA	many	TRBV6-1	TRBJ1-1	CASSETGGTNTEAFF	TGTGCCAGCAGTGAAACAGGAGGCACTAACACTGAAGCTTTCTTT
NA	many	TRBV12-3/TRBV12-4	TRBJ2-7	CASRNRGGGRASYEQYF	TGTGCCAGCAGAAACAGGGGTGGAGGGAGGGCCTCATACGAGCAGTACTTC
TRBD2	many	TRBV20-1	TRBJ2-7	CSATLLGGSPWEQYF	TGCAGTGCTACCCTTCTAGGCGGGAGTCCTTGGGAGCAGTACTTC
NA	NA	TRBV9	TRBJ2-5	CASGKQGQETQYF	TGTGCCAGCGGCAAGCAGGGCCAAGAGACCCAGTACTTC
TRBD1	many	TRBV6-1	TRBJ2-5	CASRRGQGETQYF	TGTGCCAGCAGGAGAGGACAGGGAGAGACCCAGTACTTC
TRBD1	many	TRBV18	TRBJ1-2	CASSPTGAFYGYTF	TGTGCCAGCTCACCAACAGGGGCGTTCTATGGCTACACCTTC
NA	NA	TRBV4-1	TRBJ1-1	CASSQDLRERNTEAFF	TGCGCCAGCAGCCAAGATCTTAGGGAAAGGAACACTGAAGCTTTCTTT
TRBD1	NA	TRBV11-1	TRBJ2-6	CASSWGQGRSGANVLTF	TGTGCCAGCAGCTGGGGACAGGGCCGGTCTGGGGCCAACGTCCTGACTTTC
NA	many	TRBV20-1	TRBJ2-3	CSARSLAGTDTQYF	TGCAGTGCTAGGTCCCTAGCTGGGACAGATACGCAGTATTTT
NA	many	TRBV28	TRBJ2-7	CASSSPGSRYEQYF	TGTGCCAGCAGTTCTCCCGGGAGTAGGTACGAGCAGTACTTC
TRBD2	many	TRBV7-3	TRBJ2-2	CASSLEGGPSTGELFF	TGTGCCAGCAGCTTAGAGGGAGGGCCCTCTACCGGGGAGCTGTTTTTT
NA	many	TRBV6-1	TRBJ1-5	CASSRGAGNYQPQHF	TGTGCCAGCAGCCGAGGGGCTGGGAATTATCAGCCCCAGCATTTT
NA	NA	TRBV5-1	TRBJ2-7	CASRIDGDTYEQYF	TGCGCCAGCAGGATAGACGGGGACACCTACGAGCAGTACTTC
NA	NA	TRBV27	TRBJ2-7	CASSQDTNSYEQYF	TGTGCCAGCAGCCAAGACACCAACTCCTACGAGCAGTACTTC